The clone carrying this T cell receptor beta chain came up a few times. The target antigen is unknown. The data belong to a study of OX40 agonist ivuxolimab in advanced cancers. On the study more broadly: Every patient in dose escalation had hepatocellular carcinoma, melanoma, renal cell or head and neck cancer.

Germline loops: CDR1 SGHRS, CDR2 YFSETQ. There are 16 residues in the CDR3. V gave up 0 bases and J gave up 8 bases, with 20 bases separating them. The assay was immunoSEQ multiplex PCR, and TCRdb's table has in-frame clones only and misses some. The data show 100,000 or so clones, roughly 90% seen once. Study-wide results and caveats: More expanded clones were seen, on average, in CD8+ T cells than in CD4+.

The sample was CD4+ or CD8+ T cells sorted from blood, taken in a trial of the OX40 agonist ivuxolimab. The receptor was derived from an adult with an advanced solid tumor such as melanoma, head and neck, liver or kidney cancer. The gene calls are TRBV5-1 and TRBJ1-2, with a possible D match to TRBD1 (6 bases). The CDR3 protein is CASSLAEQGQLWGYTF. The CDR3 nucleotides are TGCGCCAGCAGCTTGGCCGAACAGGGCCAACTGTGGGGCTACACCTTC.